This T cell receptor beta chain was recovered during a study of OX40 agonist ivuxolimab in advanced cancers. The overall study: Past anti-PD-1, anti-PD-L1 or anti-CTLA-4 therapy was accepted, and 30% to 50% had received some.

Germline-derived CDR1 and CDR2 are SGHVS and FNYEAQ. The CDR3 totals 15 residues. V gave up 4 bases and J gave up 1 base, with 11 bases separating them. Only in-frame clones appear in the TCRdb table, and some are missing; sequencing was by immunoSEQ multiplex PCR. The sample includes fewer than 95,000 clones, more than 90% of them seen just once. The sequencing here drew on CD4+ or CD8+ T cells sorted from blood, taken in a trial of the OX40 agonist ivuxolimab. The clonotype comes from an adult with an advanced solid tumor such as melanoma, head and neck, liver or kidney cancer. The J gene is TRBJ2-1, the V gene TRBV7-6, with D perhaps given as TRBD1 or TRBD2 (5 bases each). CDR3 nucleotide sequence: TGTGCCAGCAGCTCAGGGACCGAGTCCTACAATGAGCAGTTCTTC. It codes for CASSSGTESYNEQFF.